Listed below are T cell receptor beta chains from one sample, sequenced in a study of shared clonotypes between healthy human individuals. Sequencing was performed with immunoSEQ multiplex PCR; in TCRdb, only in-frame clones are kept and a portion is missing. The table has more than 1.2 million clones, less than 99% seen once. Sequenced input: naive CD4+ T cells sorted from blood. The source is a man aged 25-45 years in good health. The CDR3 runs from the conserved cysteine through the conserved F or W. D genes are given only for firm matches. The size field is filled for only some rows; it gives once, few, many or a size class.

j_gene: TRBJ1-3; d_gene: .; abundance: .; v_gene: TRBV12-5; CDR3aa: CASGDQGGNTIYF; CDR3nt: TGTGCTAGTGGTGACCAGGGGGGAAACACCATATATTTT
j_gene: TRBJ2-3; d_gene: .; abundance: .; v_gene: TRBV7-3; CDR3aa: CASSLAGTTDTQYF; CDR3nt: TGTGCCAGCAGCTTAGCGGGAACCACAGATACGCAGTATTTT
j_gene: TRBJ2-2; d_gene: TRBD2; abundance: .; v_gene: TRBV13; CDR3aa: CASSLESGSKTGELFF; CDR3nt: TGTGCCAGCAGCTTAGAAAGCGGGAGTAAAACCGGGGAGCTGTTTTTT
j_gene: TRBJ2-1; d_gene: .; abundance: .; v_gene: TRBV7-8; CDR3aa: CASSLGPVFSEQFF; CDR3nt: TGTGCCAGCAGCTTAGGCCCCGTTTTTTCTGAGCAGTTCTTC
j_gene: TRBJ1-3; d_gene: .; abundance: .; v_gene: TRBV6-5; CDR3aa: CASSDGHVRNTIYF; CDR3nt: TGTGCCAGCAGTGATGGACACGTTCGGAACACCATATATTTT
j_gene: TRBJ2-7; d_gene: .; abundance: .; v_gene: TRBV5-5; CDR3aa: CASSRLEVGYEQYF; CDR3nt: TGTGCCAGCAGCCGACTAGAGGTCGGTTACGAGCAGTACTTC
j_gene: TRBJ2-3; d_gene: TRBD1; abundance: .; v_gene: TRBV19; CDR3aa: CASRDRGQDTQYF; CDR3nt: TGTGCCAGTAGGGACAGGGGGCAAGATACGCAGTATTTT
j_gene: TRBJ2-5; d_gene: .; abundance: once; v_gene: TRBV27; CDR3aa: CASSLNRGSYQETQYF; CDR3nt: TGTGCCAGCAGTTTAAATAGGGGCTCGTACCAAGAGACCCAGTACTTC
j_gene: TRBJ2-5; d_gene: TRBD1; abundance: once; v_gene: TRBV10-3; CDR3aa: CAISDPLATGLETQYF; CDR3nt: TGTGCCATCAGTGACCCGTTAGCGACAGGGTTAGAGACCCAGTACTTC
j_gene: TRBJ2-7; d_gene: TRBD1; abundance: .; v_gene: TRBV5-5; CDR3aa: CASSHRGLDEQYF; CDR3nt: TGTGCCAGCAGCCACAGGGGTTTAGACGAGCAGTACTTC
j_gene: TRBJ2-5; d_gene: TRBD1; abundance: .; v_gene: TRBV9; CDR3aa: CASSPRQGFQETQYF; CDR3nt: TGTGCCAGCAGCCCCCGACAGGGATTCCAAGAGACCCAGTACTTC
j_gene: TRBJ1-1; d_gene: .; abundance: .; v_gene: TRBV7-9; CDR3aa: CAGRGLNTEAFF; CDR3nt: TGTGCGGGACGGGGCCTGAACACTGAAGCTTTCTTT
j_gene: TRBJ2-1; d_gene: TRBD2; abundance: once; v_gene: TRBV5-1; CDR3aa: CASSFGLAGVDEQFF; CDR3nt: TGCGCCAGCAGCTTTGGACTAGCGGGAGTTGATGAGCAGTTCTTC
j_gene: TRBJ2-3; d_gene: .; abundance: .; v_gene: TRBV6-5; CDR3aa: CASSSLPRKTTQYF; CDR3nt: TGTGCCAGCAGTTCTCTGCCACGGAAGACTACGCAGTATTTT